This T cell receptor beta chain was obtained from a study of cytomegalovirus exposure and HLA in healthy donors. Study observations and caveats: Previous analysis showed most TCR beta V segments were productive about 87% or about 30% of the time. Association of a missense DCLRE1C variant with TCR beta V- and J-gene trimming was reported in a later analysis.

The PCR had 60 Vbeta and 13 Jbeta primers. Sequenced by immunoSEQ multiplex PCR; TCRdb stores in-frame clones only, minus some. Its table lists roughly 51,000 clones. Germline V gene lookup returns CDR1 ENHRY and CDR2 SYGVKD. V trimming: 2 bases; J trimming: 1 base; junction bases outside the gene matches: 0. CDR3 size: 15 residues. As for this clone: Its antigen remains unidentified.

This receptor was taken from a woman aged 45-59 years in good health and CMV-seropositive. Sequences were obtained from PBMCs. The chain combines TRBV10-3 with TRBJ2-2; 8 bases align to TRBD1. This CDR3 is CAISEGQGNTGELFF. The CDR3 DNA follows: TGTGCCATCAGTGAGGGACAGGGGAACACCGGGGAGCTGTTTTTT.